This T cell receptor (beta chain) was captured in a study of shared clonotypes between healthy human individuals (dated by TCRdb to about 2020). A note on the overall study: The cohort comprised a couple of women and a few men aged 18 to 49 years. To estimate repertoire size and how much clonotype sharing occurs between individuals, the study deeply sequenced the blood TCR repertoires of about 5 healthy adults. Different laboratories and diverse techniques were used to prepare libraries and sequence TCR repertoires, to increase sequencing depth and limit assay-specific biases. Leukapheresis yielded between about 0.85 and 10 billion PBMCs per donor. General study outcomes and caveats: Based on pairwise subsampling, the degree of clonotype sharing among donors was expected to be affected by sequencing depth. Because the study included a small number of donors, the genetic and exposure-history diversity represented was limited. Only blood was sampled, and tissue TCR repertoires likely differ from those in blood.

This clone showed up just once. Its antigen remains unidentified. Per-base quality was not reported, and no clone a single base away is much larger than it. Relative to germline, V is missing 5 bases and J is missing 8 bases, with 7 bases of the junction outside any gene match. The CDR3 covers 15 residues, taking in both the cysteine and the phenylalanine. Only CDR3 DNA remains: 45 bases, in frame from the first base. Sequences MNHEY (CDR1) and SVGAGI (CDR2) are obtained from the germline V gene. Healthy HIV-negative adults with no recently reported acute infections or vaccinations were included as donors. Every donor was a Caucasian adult living in Nashville, Tennessee, USA. In the unsorted samples, 70 million to 95 million PBMCs were counted, and genomic DNA was extracted using the QIAamp DNA Blood Mini kit. Blood was obtained by leukapheresis, after which PBMCs were separated by Ficoll-Histopaque density gradient centrifugation and cryopreserved in liquid nitrogen vapor phase.

Using the deep immunoSEQ assay, TCR CDR3 regions were amplified from genomic DNA by multiplex PCR. Genomic DNA extracted from each cell subset was distributed evenly over all wells of several immunoSEQ 96-well plates, and each plate served as one replicate. For unsorted PBMC, about 300 ng genomic DNA, equal to roughly 33,000 T cell genomes, was loaded into each replicate PCR. Ten immunoSEQ deep assay plates were used to sequence the unsorted PBMC genomic DNA. The purified libraries were quantified using a Qubit 3.0 fluorometer, sized with a Bioanalyzer 2100, and then quantified again using the KAPA Library Quantification kit. Every immunoSEQ 96-well plate was sequenced on a dedicated single-read 150-cycle Illumina NextSeq 550 flow cell. Per the original workflow: The immunoSEQ output contained only junctional sequences without quality scores, so filtering could not match that applied to full-length reads. Sequences were annotated with PyIR, a Python wrapper for IgBLAST v1.9, and V/J genes and CDR3 were assigned using IMGT germline references. Reads with weak V/J assignments (E-value above 1e-6), missing CDR3, stop codons, out-of-frame junctions, or ambiguous translated residues were removed. V3J clonotypes were defined as sequences sharing the same inferred V gene, J gene, and CDR3 amino acid sequence. To compute the percentage overlap between repertoires, the number of shared unique clonotypes was divided by the size of the smaller repertoire. Repertoire richness was assessed with RTK rarefaction, the Chao1 estimator, and Recon v2.1 estimates of unobserved clonotypes. Here the immuneACCESS table is served through TCRdb, limited to in-frame sequences with V and J called. Missing clones are a known gap in these copies; in checked studies unresolved V genes cover under half, and the rest lacks a known reason. For V, J and clone size, that table is used; D and trimming come from the DNA. For this sample the table gives around 530,000 clones, of which around 81% were detected only once. Of the sample, more than 10% falls within the top ten clones.

Specimen: PBMCs. The receptor chain draws on TRBV6-5 and TRBJ2-1, and TRBD2 matches 12 of the central bases. The clonotype was recovered from a woman between 40 and 55 years old in good health. Some clones in this sample may be carry-over from other donors' samples. The DNA sequence reads TGTGCCAGCAGTCCTAGCGGGAGGGCCAGGTATGAGCAGTTCTTC. Its translation reads: CASSPSGRARYEQFF.